Presented here are 9 T cell receptor beta chains from one specimen sequenced in a study of technical replicates of blood from a handful of donors. Assay: immunoSEQ multiplex PCR; the TCRdb copy retains only in-frame clones and omits some. Of about 88,000 clones listed, approximately 95% are singletons. The sample taken for sequencing was T cells isolated from PBMCs. The source is a human donor in good health.

The CDR3 here is CASSVDKWDRDPQFF. Written as DNA, the CDR3 is TGTGCCAGCAGCGTAGATAAGTGGGACAGGGATCCGCAGTTCTTC. The chain carries TRBV9 and TRBJ2-1, with 9 nucleotides matching TRBD1. V was pared by 0 bases and J by 12 bases, with 10 bases of the junction left unmatched. This CDR3 comprises 15 residues. Germline V CDR1 and CDR2: SGDLS, YYNGEE.

The gene calls are TRBV30 and TRBJ2-7, with 7 bases that match TRBD2. The germline V gene encodes CDR1 GTSNPN and CDR2 SVGIG (reference sequence). This CDR3 comprises 15 residues. Trimming at V came to 0 bases and at J to 3 bases, leaving 8 bases not matched to a gene. This chain's CDR3 is CAWSVGLREIYEQYF. The DNA of the CDR3 is TGTGCCTGGAGTGTAGGTTTGCGGGAGATCTACGAGCAGTACTTC. Complete variable domain (other parts from reference TRBV30 and TRBJ2-7): SQTIHQWPATLVQPVGSPLSLECTVEGTSNPNLYWYRQAAGRGLQLLFYSVGIGQISSEVPQNLSASRPQDRQFILSSKKLLLSDSGFYLCAWSVGLREIYEQYFGPGTRLTVT.

The chain is built from TRBV27 and TRBJ1-2; TRBD1 is a possible D gene (6 bases). The germline V gene encodes CDR1 MNHEY and CDR2 SMNVEV (reference sequence). The CDR3 totals 14 residues. The V and J ends lost 5 bases and 7 bases respectively, with 17 bases between them. CDR3 DNA sequence: TGTGCCAGCAGTCAGGACAGTGGGGCGGCTGGCTACACCTTC. Its protein is CASSQDSGAAGYTF.

The CDR3 region has the DNA TGTGCCAGCAGTGAATGGGGCGTGAGCTACGAGCAGTACTTC. Amino acids: CASSEWGVSYEQYF. This chain links TRBV6-1 with TRBJ2-7, with D possibly matching TRBD1 (5 bases). CDR3 length: 14 amino acids. Germline values: CDR1 MNHNS, CDR2 SASEGT. V was clipped by 2 bases and J by 3 bases, with 11 bases between them.

V and J are TRBV6-5 and TRBJ2-2, with TRBD2 matching 7 bases. The CDR3 is 14 residues long. The germline V gene encodes CDR1 MNHEY and CDR2 SVGAGI. Losses at the gene ends were 2 bases for V and 4 bases for J; bases not matched to a gene: 1. The DNA for the CDR3 is TGTGCCAGCAGTTACAGGGAGGGCACCGGGGAGCTGTTTTTT. It codes for CASSYREGTGELFF.

V gene TRBV5-1 combines with J gene TRBJ1-2; D unresolved. Germline loops: CDR1 SGHRS, CDR2 YFSETQ. V was clipped by 0 bases and J by 4 bases, with 10 bases between them. The CDR3 consists of 14 residues. This CDR3 reads CASSLAAESYGYTF. The CDR3 coding sequence is TGCGCCAGCAGCTTGGCGGCGGAATCCTATGGCTACACCTTC. Supplemented by reference TRBV5-1 and TRBJ1-2, the full variable domain reads KAGVTQTPRYLIKTRGQQVTLSCSPISGHRSVSWYQQTPGQGLQFLFEYFSETQRNKGNFPGRFSGRQFSNSRSEMNVSTLELGDSALYLCASSLAAESYGYTFGSGTRLTVV.

The chain links TRBV2 to TRBJ2-1, with 8 bases identical to TRBD2. The V segment lost 6 bases and the J segment 2 bases; nucleotides outside the gene matches: 6. The CDR3 has 15 residues. Germline V gene lookup returns CDR1 SNHLY and CDR2 FYNNEI. The CDR3 DNA is TGTGCCAGCAGGAGGGGTAGCGGGGCCTACAATGAGCAGTTCTTC. Amino acids: CASRRGSGAYNEQFF. Full variable domain (rest looked up from reference TRBV2 and TRBJ2-1): EPEVTQTPSHQVTQMGQEVILRCVPISNHLYFYWYRQILGQKVEFLVSFYNNEISEKSEIFDDQFSVERPDGSNFTLKIRSTKLEDSAMYFCASRRGSGAYNEQFFGPGTRLTVL.

This chain uses TRBV7-9 with TRBJ2-6; 9 bases agree with TRBD1. CDR3 length equals 18 residues. CDR1 and CDR2 from the germline V gene are SEHNR and FQNEAQ (reference sequence). The ends lost 1 base at V and 2 bases at J; junction bases unmatched: 6. CDR3 nucleotide sequence: TGTGCCAGCAGCTTAGTTGGGACAGGGCGAGCTGGGGCCAACGTCCTGACTTTC. Its translation: CASSLVGTGRAGANVLTF.

J is TRBJ2-1 and V is TRBV7-2, with D uncertain. Per germline, CDR1 SGHTA and CDR2 FQGNSA. The CDR3 has 14 amino acids. Between the trimmed V and J ends, which lost 1 base and 2 bases, there was a span of 6 bases. In nucleotides, the CDR3 is TGTGCCAGCAGCTTAGGGCTGGCCTACAATGAGCAGTTCTTC. It translates to CASSLGLAYNEQFF.